This entry concerns a single T cell receptor (beta chain). Its antigen remains unidentified. TCRdb used MiXCR to reprocess the reads, holding one entry per CDR3 protein. Here the sample spans approximately 110,000 distinct CDR3 sequences, 32% being singletons. The entry originates in a study of T cell repertoires in cytomegalovirus infection. Study at large: Well-studied HLA-B-restricted CMV epitopes were used in the study alongside recently identified HLA-C-restricted ones. Public TCR beta signatures marked donors with CMV infection and the matching HLA. Study results and caveats: Carriers of CMV and the relevant HLA type were discriminated by public TCR beta frequency. The response measured ex vivo was dominated by TCR beta clonotypes (HLA-C-restricted and CMV-specific).

Sequencing used CD8+ T cells from cultured PBMCs, obtained from culture after CMV antigen stimulation. This receptor was identified in a human donor in good health (CMV status not recorded). Some clones in this sample may be carry-over from other donors' samples.

The CDR3 is CASSQVPGGGTEAFF. The CDR3, as DNA: TGCGCCAGCAGCCAAGTCCCCGGGGGCGGCACTGAAGCTTTCTTT. The J gene is TRBJ1-1, the V gene TRBV4-3; D perhaps matches TRBD1 (6 bases). The CDR3 is 15 residues long. Trimming took off 1 base at V and 4 bases at J, with 13 bases between the two ends. Germline V gene data show CDR1 as LGHNA and CDR2 as YSLEER.